Below are 9 T cell receptor beta chains sequenced from a single sample in a study of T cell changes during pregnancy in multiple sclerosis. This table comes from immunoSEQ multiplex PCR, and its TCRdb copy is limited to in-frame clones, with some not included. Among about 70,000 clones listed, around 90% were seen once. The sequencing here drew on CD4+ T cells from peripheral blood mononuclear cells, taken after pregnancy. Receptors were obtained from a female donor with multiple sclerosis, enrolled in a pregnancy study.

This clone was found once. This chain joins TRBV30 and TRBJ2-1, with D tentatively TRBD1 (6 bases). Trimming removed 2 bases at V and 2 bases at J, with 10 bases between. The CDR3 sequence is 14 residues long. CDR1 GTSNPN and CDR2 SVGIG come from the germline V gene (reference sequence). CDR3 in DNA: TGTGCCTGGAGTCGTACAGGGACCTACAATGAGCAGTTCTTC. It is translated as CAWSRTGTYNEQFF.

Comment on this clone: This same CDR3 is encoded by further DNA sequences in the sample. The rearrangement links TRBV2 to TRBJ1-2, with TRBD1 identical over 7 bases. Per the germline V gene, CDR1 is SNHLY and CDR2 is FYNNEI. The ends lost 2 bases at V and 8 bases at J; junction bases unmatched: 5. This CDR3 has 13 residues. The DNA for the CDR3 is TGTGCCAGCAGTGAACGGCAGGGGGGCGGCTACACCTTC. Its protein is CASSERQGGGYTF.

This chain uses TRBV2 with TRBJ2-7, with TRBD2 identical over 8 bases. V lost 4 bases and J lost 5; bases outside the gene matches: 1. Germline-derived CDR1 and CDR2 are SNHLY and FYNNEI. The CDR3 covers 12 residues. CDR3 loop: CASSGRGDEQYF. The CDR3, as DNA: TGTGCCAGCAGTGGGCGGGGGGACGAGCAGTACTTC. Variable domain in full (rest from reference TRBV2 and TRBJ2-7): EPEVTQTPSHQVTQMGQEVILRCVPISNHLYFYWYRQILGQKVEFLVSFYNNEISEKSEIFDDQFSVERPDGSNFTLKIRSTKLEDSAMYFCASSGRGDEQYFGPGTRLTVT.

The J gene is TRBJ2-2, the V gene TRBV5-6; D is undetermined. The CDR3 covers 14 residues. Trimming cost V 4 bases and J 8 bases, with 15 bases left between them. Germline-derived CDR1 and CDR2 are SGHDT and YYEEEE. In DNA form, the CDR3 reads TGTGCCAGCAGCCTGAGACCAGCGCAGGGGGAGCTGTTTTTT. Amino acids: CASSLRPAQGELFF. Drawing the rest from reference TRBV5-6 and TRBJ2-2, the complete variable domain is DAGVTQSPTHLIKTRGQQVTLRCSPKSGHDTVSWYQQALGQGPQFIFQYYEEEERQRGNFPDRFSGHQFPNYSSELNVNALLLGDSALYLCASSLRPAQGELFFGEGSRLTVL.

This sequence joins TRBV18 and TRBJ1-5; D is uncertain. The CDR3 sequence is 14 residues long. Germline V gene sequence: CDR1 KGHSH, CDR2 LQKENI. V lost 9 bases and J lost 2, with 14 bases in between. This chain's CDR3 is CASSEVVGNQPQHF. Written as DNA, the CDR3 is TGTGCCAGTAGCGAGGTGGTGGGCAATCAGCCCCAGCATTTT.

This clone was counted only a few times. V gene TRBV2 combines with J gene TRBJ1-1; the D is unclear. CDR1 is SNHLY, CDR2 FYNNEI, per germline. The CDR3 totals 12 residues. Trimming pared 4 bases from V and 1 base from J, leaving 4 bases between. CDR3 sequence (DNA): TGTGCCAGCAGTGTTAGGAACACTGAAGCTTTCTTT. It specifies CASSVRNTEAFF. The full variable domain, its missing parts supplied by reference TRBV2 and TRBJ1-1, is EPEVTQTPSHQVTQMGQEVILRCVPISNHLYFYWYRQILGQKVEFLVSFYNNEISEKSEIFDDQFSVERPDGSNFTLKIRSTKLEDSAMYFCASSVRNTEAFFGQGTRLTVV.

The gene calls are TRBV11-2 and TRBJ1-5; the D gene is possibly TRBD1 (5 bases). CDR1 SGHAT and CDR2 FQNNGV come from the germline V gene. The CDR3 sequence is 16 residues long. Trimming cost V 5 bases and J 3 bases, with 17 bases left between them. CDR3 nucleotides: TGTGCCAGCAGCGAAACCCGTGACAGATTCAATCAGCCCCAGCATTTT. Its translation is CASSETRDRFNQPQHF.

The rearrangement uses TRBV29-1 and TRBJ2-5; TRBD1 is a possible D gene (5 bases). CDR3 length: 14 residues. Germline V lookup: CDR1 SQVTM, CDR2 ANQGSEA. V was shortened by 2 bases and J by 1 base, with 11 bases between the two germline ends. DNA of the CDR3: TGCAGCGTTGAATGGGGCGGAACCCAAGAGACCCAGTACTTC. Its protein is CSVEWGGTQETQYF.

The CDR3, as DNA: TGTGCCAGCAGCCCCCAGACAGGGGCCCCTTGGAATTCACCCCTCCACTTT. Its translation: CASSPQTGAPWNSPLHF. The chain carries TRBV7-9 and TRBJ1-6; TRBD1 matches at 8 bases. V lost 5 bases, J lost 7 bases, and 13 bases stayed unmatched. The CDR3 spans 17 residues. Germline assignment: CDR1 SEHNR and CDR2 FQNEAQ (reference sequence).